This T cell receptor (beta chain) stems from a study of response to subunit inactivated influenza vaccine. Study results and caveats: The authors suggested that every seasonal influenza vaccination recruits few new T cells.

TCRdb re-called the RT-PCR reads with MiXCR, one entry per CDR3 protein. The sample comprises 710,000 or so distinct CDR3 sequences, 15% to 18% of which are singletons, and 11% rests with the top ten. This clonotype was found a few times. Its antigen remains unknown. The germline V and J ends were trimmed by 1 base and 5 bases, with 18 bases remaining between them. The CDR3 contains 16 residues. Germline CDR1 and CDR2: LGHDT and YNNKEL (reference sequence). The chain combines TRBV3-1 with TRBJ2-7, with D tentatively TRBD2 (6 bases). Sequenced material: PBMCs from blood, taken about 12 days after vaccination. This receptor was taken from a man aged 50-60 years who received an inactivated influenza vaccine. The CDR3 reads CASSQGSLASVHEQYF. CDR3 coding DNA: TGTGCCAGCAGCCAAGGAAGCCTAGCGAGCGTTCACGAGCAGTACTTC.